This entry lists 2 T cell receptor beta chains sequenced from one sample in a study of blood T cell repertoires in COVID-19 (dated by TCRdb to the early 2020s). The library was prepared using the immunoSEQ multiplex PCR assay. Here the immuneACCESS table is served through TCRdb, limited to in-frame sequences with V and J called. Missing clones are a known gap in these copies; in checked studies unresolved V genes cover under half, and the rest lacks a known reason. The sample data list about 270,000 clones, and less than 95% of these were observed just once. The top ten hold around 2.8% of the sample. What was sequenced was PBMCs or T cells enriched from blood (not recorded which). These receptors were obtained from a man aged 40-50 years who had been exposed to COVID-19.

The rearrangement links TRBV9 to TRBJ2-1, with 8 bases fitting TRBD2. V shed 1 base, J shed 4 bases, and the junction held 7 bases outside the gene matches. The germline V gene encodes CDR1 SGDLS and CDR2 YYNGEE. The CDR3 is made up of 16 amino acids. DNA of the CDR3: TGTGCCAGCAGCGTAAAAGTAGCGGGAAGGTACAATGAGCAGTTCTTC. This codes for CASSVKVAGRYNEQFF.

The gene calls are TRBV7-6 and TRBJ2-2; TRBD2 matches at 7 bases. V was pared by 1 base and J by 2 bases, with 4 bases of the junction left unmatched. CDR1 and CDR2 (germline): SGHVS, FNYEAQ. The CDR3 totals 16 residues. The CDR3 is CASSLVRAGNTGELFF. In nucleotides, the CDR3 is TGTGCCAGCAGCTTAGTTCGAGCGGGAAACACCGGGGAGCTGTTTTTT.